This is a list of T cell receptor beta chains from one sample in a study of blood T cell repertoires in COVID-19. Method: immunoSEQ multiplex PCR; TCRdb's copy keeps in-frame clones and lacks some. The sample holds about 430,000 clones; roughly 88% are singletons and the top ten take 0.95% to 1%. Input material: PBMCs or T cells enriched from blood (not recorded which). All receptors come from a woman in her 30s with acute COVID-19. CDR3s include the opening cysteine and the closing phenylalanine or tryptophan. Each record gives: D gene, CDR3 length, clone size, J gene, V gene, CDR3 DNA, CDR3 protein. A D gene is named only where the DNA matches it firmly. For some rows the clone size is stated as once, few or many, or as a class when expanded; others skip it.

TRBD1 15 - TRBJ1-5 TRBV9 TGTGCCAGCAGCCAGGACAGGGGGCCTAATCAGCCCCAGCATTTT CASSQDRGPNQPQHF
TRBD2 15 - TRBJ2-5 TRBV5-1 TGCGCCAGCAGCCAGCGGGGGGGCCCGGAAGAGACCCAGTACTTC CASSQRGGPEETQYF
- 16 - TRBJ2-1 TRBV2 TGTGCCAGCAGTGATAGCGGCGGGGCATCCTACAATGAGCAGTTCTTC CASSDSGGASYNEQFF
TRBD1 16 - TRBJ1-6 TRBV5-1 TGCGCCAGCAGACGAATGGACAGGGGAGTCAATTCACCCCTCCACTTT CASRRMDRGVNSPLHF
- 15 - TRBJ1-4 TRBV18 TGTGCCAGCTCACCACATGAGGGCGTTAATGAAAAACTGTTTTTT CASSPHEGVNEKLFF
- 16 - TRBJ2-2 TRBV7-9 TGTGCCAGCAGCTCCCCCCTTACAGGGAAACCCGGGGAGCTGTTTTTT CASSSPLTGKPGELFF
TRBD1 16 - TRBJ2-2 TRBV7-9 TGTGCCAGCAGCCCAGGGACAGGGAAGAACACCGGGGAGCTGTTTTTT CASSPGTGKNTGELFF
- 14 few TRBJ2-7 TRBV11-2 TGTGCCAGCAGCTTAGGGGGCAGGGCCTACGAGCAGTACTTC CASSLGGRAYEQYF
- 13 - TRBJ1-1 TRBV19 TGTGCCAGTAGTATAGGGGCCTCTTCTGAAGCTTTCTTT CASSIGASSEAFF
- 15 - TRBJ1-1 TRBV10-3 TGTGCCATCAGTGAGTCTGTGAGCTTGAACACTGAAGCTTTCTTT CAISESVSLNTEAFF
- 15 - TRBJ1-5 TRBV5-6 TGTGCCAGCAGCTTGGGCCAGGGTAGAAATCAGCCCCAGCATTTT CASSLGQGRNQPQHF
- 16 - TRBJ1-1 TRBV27 TGTGCCAGCAGTTCGCGAGAAATGGTCCCGAACACTGAAGCTTTCTTT CASSSREMVPNTEAFF
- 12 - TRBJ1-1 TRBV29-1 TGCAGCGTTGGGTCAGGGAACACTGAAGCTTTCTTT CSVGSGNTEAFF
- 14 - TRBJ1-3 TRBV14 TGTGCCAGCAGCCAATGGAGTTCTGGAAACACCATATATTTT CASSQWSSGNTIYF
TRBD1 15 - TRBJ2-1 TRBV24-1 TGTGCCACCAGTGAACTCAGGACAGGGGCAAATGAGCAGTTCTTC CATSELRTGANEQFF
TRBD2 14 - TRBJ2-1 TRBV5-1 TGCGCCAGCAGCTTCGGACTAGCACAAAATGAGCAGTTCTTC CASSFGLAQNEQFF
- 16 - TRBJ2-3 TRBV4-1 TGCGCCAGCAGCCAATTCCAGCGGCGGACTTGGGATACGCAGTATTTT CASSQFQRRTWDTQYF
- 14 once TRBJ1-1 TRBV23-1 TGCGCCAGCAGTCAATCGAAACAGGGACCAGAAGCTTTCTTT CASSQSKQGPEAFF
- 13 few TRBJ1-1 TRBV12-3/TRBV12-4 TGTGCCAGCAGTTTGGGAGGGCCAGTTGAAGCTTTCTTT CASSLGGPVEAFF
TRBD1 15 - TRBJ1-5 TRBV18 TGTGCCAGCTCCCCGGGACAGTATAGCAATCAGCCCCAGCATTTT CASSPGQYSNQPQHF
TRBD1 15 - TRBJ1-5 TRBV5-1 TGCGCCAGCAGCCTAGGACAGGGATGGAATCAGCCCCAGCATTTT CASSLGQGWNQPQHF
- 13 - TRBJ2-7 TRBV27 TGTGCCAGCAGTTCGGGCAGGGTACGCGAGCAGTACTTC CASSSGRVREQYF
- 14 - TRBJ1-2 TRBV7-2 TGTGCCAGCAGCTTAGGAACGGGTGCGGGGAGCTACACCTTC CASSLGTGAGSYTF
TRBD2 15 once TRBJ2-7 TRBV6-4 TGTGCCAGCAGTAAACTAGCGGGGGCCTACTACGAGCAGTACTTC CASSKLAGAYYEQYF
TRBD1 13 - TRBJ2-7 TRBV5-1 TGCGCCAGCAGACAGGGGATTTTGGACGAGCAGTACTTC CASRQGILDEQYF
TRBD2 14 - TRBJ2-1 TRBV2 TGTGCCAGCAACACCGGGACTAGCAATTACGAGCAGTTCTTC CASNTGTSNYEQFF
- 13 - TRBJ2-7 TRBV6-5 TGTGCCAGCAGCCCCGTACAGGGACACGAGCAGTACTTC CASSPVQGHEQYF
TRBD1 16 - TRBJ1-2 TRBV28 TGTGCCAGCAGTACACCGAGGACAGGGGGGAACTATGGCTACACCTTC CASSTPRTGGNYGYTF
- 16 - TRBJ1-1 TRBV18 TGTGCCAGCTCACCTCCTGGGGGCGCTAGGAACACTGAAGCTTTCTTT CASSPPGGARNTEAFF